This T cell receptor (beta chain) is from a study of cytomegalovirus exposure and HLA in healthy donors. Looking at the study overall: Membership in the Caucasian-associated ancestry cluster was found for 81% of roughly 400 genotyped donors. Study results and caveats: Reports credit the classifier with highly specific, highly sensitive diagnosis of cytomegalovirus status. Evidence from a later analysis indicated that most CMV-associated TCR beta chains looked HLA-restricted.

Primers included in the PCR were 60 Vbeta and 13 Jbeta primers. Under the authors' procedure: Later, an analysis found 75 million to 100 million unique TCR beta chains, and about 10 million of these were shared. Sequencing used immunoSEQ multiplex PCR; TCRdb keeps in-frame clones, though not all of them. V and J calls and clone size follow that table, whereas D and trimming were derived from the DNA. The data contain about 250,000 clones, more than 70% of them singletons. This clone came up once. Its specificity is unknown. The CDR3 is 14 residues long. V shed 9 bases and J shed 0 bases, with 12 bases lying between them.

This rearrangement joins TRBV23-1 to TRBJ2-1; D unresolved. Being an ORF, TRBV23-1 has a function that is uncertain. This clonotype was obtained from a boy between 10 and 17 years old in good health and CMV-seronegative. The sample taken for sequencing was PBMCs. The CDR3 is CARPLRTSYNEQFF. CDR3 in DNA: TGCGCCAGACCCCTACGCACCTCCTACAATGAGCAGTTCTTC.